Shown below are 6 T cell receptor beta chains from a single sample sequenced in a study of blood T cell repertoires in COVID-19. Produced via immunoSEQ multiplex PCR; TCRdb's table is partial and in-frame only. The sample includes some 380,000 clones, around 87% of them seen just once. Sequencing was performed on PBMCs or T cells enriched from blood (not recorded which). The receptor source for this set is a man aged 25-45 years who had recovered from COVID-19.

A remark on this clone: Other DNA variants within this sample encode the same CDR3. The rearrangement links TRBV7-2 to TRBJ1-2; TRBD1 is a possible D gene (6 bases). Between the trimmed V and J ends, which lost 6 bases and 2 bases, there was a span of 10 bases. This CDR3 comprises 13 residues. The germline CDR1 and CDR2 sequences are SGHTA and FQGNSA. CDR3 coding DNA: TGTGCCAGCAGTCGGACAGCGAACTATGGCTACACCTTC. This codes for CASSRTANYGYTF.

The chain employs TRBV7-2 and TRBJ2-1, with 7 bases identical to TRBD1. Germline V lookup: CDR1 SGHTA, CDR2 FQGNSA. The length of the CDR3 is 15 residues. Trimming at V came to 5 bases and at J to 8 bases, leaving 12 bases not matched to a gene. CDR3 amino acids: CASSVQTGRGHEQFF. The CDR3 DNA reads TGTGCCAGCAGCGTGCAGACAGGGAGAGGCCATGAGCAGTTCTTC.

The V gene is TRBV3-1 (or the pseudogene TRBV3-2), the J gene TRBJ1-1, with D possibly TRBD1 on 6 matching bases. The germline V gene encodes CDR1 LGHDT and CDR2 YNNKEL (reference sequence). The V end was cut by 0 bases, the J end by 3 bases, with 17 bases between. This CDR3 region has 17 residues. In DNA, the CDR3 is TGTGCCAGCAGCCAAGATCTCCAGGGGAAGAAGTACACTGAAGCTTTCTTT. Translation: CASSQDLQGKKYTEAFF.

This clone was recorded once. CDR3 amino acids: CASSSQDRAYEQYF. The CDR3 coding sequence is TGTGCCAGCAGCAGCCAGGACAGGGCCTACGAGCAGTACTTC. V gene TRBV7-9 combines with J gene TRBJ2-7; 8 nucleotides line up with TRBD1. J was trimmed by 2 bases and V by 5 bases; bases with no gene match: 5. Germline values: CDR1 SEHNR, CDR2 FQNEAQ (reference sequence). This CDR3 region has 14 residues.

This clone occurred a few times. The genes are TRBV6-6 and TRBJ1-2; no reliable D call. The CDR3 totals 11 residues. V was pared by 7 bases and J by 5 bases, with 8 bases between. In germline, CDR1 is MNHNY, CDR2 SVGAGI (reference sequence). CDR3 nucleotides: TGTGCCAGCACCAACGGTTATGGCTACACCTTC. It yields the protein CASTNGYGYTF.

The J gene is TRBJ1-2, the V gene TRBV3-1 (or the pseudogene TRBV3-2); a weak D match, TRBD1 (5 bases). The ends were cut back, 0 bases at V and 8 bases at J, with 10 bases in the middle. This CDR3 has 13 residues. Germline V CDR1 and CDR2: LGHDT, YNNKEL (reference sequence). The DNA of the CDR3 is TGTGCCAGCAGCCAAGATGGGGCCCGCGGCTACACCTTC. Its protein product is CASSQDGARGYTF.